This record covers a single TCR beta chain. Its antigen is unidentified. Using immunoSEQ multiplex PCR, the repertoire was profiled, and TCRdb retains in-frame clones only, with some absent. The profile shows around 69,000 clones, approximately 94% of them singletons. The sample originates from a study of CD4 T cells in relation to SARS-CoV-2 and coronaviruses. General study findings and limits: Crossreactive clones expanded significantly less to SARS-CoV-2 than monoreactive clones. Approximately 65% of donors had memory CD4+ clonotypes crossrecognizing SARS-CoV-2 and common cold coronavirus spike. Crossreactivity was assessed only for spike protein, not other viral proteins.

CD4+ T cells from unexposed donors were obtained before the COVID-19 pandemic (2011-2018). Cryopreserved PBMCs were CD4-enriched, then split into naive and memory cells. CDR1 and CDR2 (germline): LGHNA, YNFKEQ. Trimming took off 0 bases at V and 4 bases at J, with 7 bases between the two ends. There are 14 residues in the CDR3. This TCR derives from a human donor in good health. J is TRBJ2-4 and V is TRBV4-2; D tentatively reads TRBD1 or TRBD2 (5 bases each). The sample was naive CD4+ T cells from PBMCs. As for subset: naive CD4+ T cells isolated by negative enrichment. The CDR3 sequence is CASSQDWGKNIQYF. The CDR3 DNA follows: TGTGCCAGCAGCCAAGATTGGGGGAAAAACATTCAGTACTTC.